This T cell receptor (beta chain) was recovered during a study of cytomegalovirus exposure and HLA in healthy donors. The CDR3 consists of 13 residues. Trimming removed 5 bases at V and 2 bases at J, with 8 bases between. Germline V gene data show CDR1 as MNHEY and CDR2 as SMNVEV (reference sequence). This PCR relied on a set of 60 Vbeta primers and 13 Jbeta primers. The table came from immunoSEQ multiplex PCR; TCRdb's copy has only in-frame clones and leaves some out. The sample has 200,000 or so clones; 81% are singletons. What was sequenced was PBMCs. V and J are TRBV27 and TRBJ2-3, with a possible D match to TRBD2 (5 bases). The sequence derives from a woman aged 18-29 years in good health and CMV-seropositive. This chain's CDR3 is CASSTSITDTQYF. In DNA form, the CDR3 reads TGTGCCAGCAGTACTAGTATCACAGATACGCAGTATTTT.